This passage covers 5 T cell receptor beta chains from one sample sequenced in a study of shared clonotypes between healthy human individuals. Sequencing used immunoSEQ multiplex PCR; TCRdb keeps in-frame clones, though not all of them. The data contain over a million clones, about four fifths of them singletons. The sample comprised memory CD4+ T cells from PBMCs. Subset in this sample: CD45RA-negative fraction. Source of these receptors: a man between 18 and 35 years old in good health. Some clones in this sample may be carry-over from other donors' samples.

This clone was counted only a few times. Different DNA sequences within this sample yield the same CDR3. V is TRBV28 and J is TRBJ2-1, with TRBD2 matching 12 bases. Germline lookup yields CDR1 MDHEN and CDR2 SYDVKM. The CDR3 length is 15 residues. Trimming took 6 bases from V and 3 from J; bases not matched to a gene: 3. The CDR3 DNA is TGTGCCAGCAGCAAGACTAGCGGGAGCTACAATGAGCAGTTCTTC. Its translation: CASSKTSGSYNEQFF.

DNA of the CDR3: TGTGCCAGCCTTTCGGGGGAATACGGCGAGCAGTACTTC. Translating it yields CASLSGEYGEQYF. The chain carries TRBV28 and TRBJ2-5, with D perhaps TRBD2 (6 bases). The end of the DNA fits TRBJ2-7 better, so the J call may be wrong. There are 13 residues in the CDR3. The V gene's germline CDR1 is MDHEN and CDR2 SYDVKM.

The chain joins TRBV6-5 to TRBJ2-5; 10 positions agree with TRBD2. Losses at the gene ends were 10 bases for V and 2 bases for J; bases not matched to a gene: 10. CDR3 length: 15 amino acids. Germline assignment: CDR1 MNHEY and CDR2 SVGAGI. This CDR3 reads CATQQGTSDQETQYF. The CDR3 nucleotides are TGTGCCACCCAACAAGGGACTAGCGATCAAGAGACCCAGTACTTC.

Details on this clone: A much larger clone differs from this one at a single base, so this may be a read error. V and J are TRBV28 and TRBJ2-3; 11 bases are a match to TRBD2. The V gene end was trimmed by 5 bases and the J gene end by 0 bases; junction bases not matched to a gene: 1. The CDR3 sequence is 15 residues long. CDR1 is MDHEN, CDR2 SYDVKM, per germline. The CDR3 DNA follows: TGTGCCAGCAGTAGACTAGCGGGGAGCACAGATACGCAGTATTTT. Encoded protein: CASSRLAGSTDTQYF.

The count of this clone is one. The chain combines TRBV19 with TRBJ2-7, with a weak D call TRBD2 (6 bases). The CDR3 totals 16 residues. The germline gives CDR1 LNHDA, CDR2 SQIVND (reference sequence). The V end was cut by 3 bases, the J end by 5 bases, with 20 bases between. The CDR3, as DNA: TGTGCCAGTAGTATGGGCCGGGAGCCCGTCTTCCACGAGCAGTACTTC. This codes for CASSMGREPVFHEQYF.